The 24 T cell receptor beta chains reported below all come from one sample, sequenced in a study of T cells in Graves' hyperthyroidism and ophthalmopathy. Template material for amplifying TCR beta CDR3 regions consisted of RNA transcripts. HTBI primers were the set used in a first-round RT-PCR of the TCR CDR3. TCRdb used MiXCR to reprocess the multiplex PCR reads, holding one entry per CDR3 protein. The repertoire holds 350,000 to 500,000 distinct CDR3 sequences, with roughly 15% as singletons. Sequenced: blood. The receptors derive from a woman aged 18-29 years with Graves' hyperthyroidism.

This clonotype was counted between two and nine times. The rearrangement uses TRBV6-2 or TRBV6-3 and TRBJ2-1, with 8 bases that match TRBD2. The trim removed 0 bases at V and 9 bases at J, leaving 7 bases unmatched. Per the germline V gene, CDR1 is MNHEY and CDR2 is SVGEGT. There are 15 residues in the CDR3. The CDR3: CASSYSPGGPGEQFF. Written as DNA, the CDR3 is TGTGCCAGCAGTTACTCGCCGGGAGGGCCGGGTGAGCAGTTCTTC.

With regard to this clonotype: Being one base from a much bigger clone, this may be a read error. The rearrangement uses TRBV6-1 and TRBJ1-1; the D is unclear. V was trimmed by 11 bases and J by 0 bases, leaving 13 bases between them. Germline V gene lookup returns CDR1 MNHNS and CDR2 SASEGT. This CDR3 is built from 13 residues. Here the CDR3 reads CAGKEGMNTEAFF. CDR3 coding DNA: TGTGCCGGCAAAGAGGGAATGAACACTGAAGCTTTCTTT.

This clonotype was detected ten times or more. The chain has TRBV5-1 and TRBJ2-7; D gene unclear. From germline, CDR1 is SGHRS and CDR2 YFSETQ. Trimming stripped 0 bases from V and 5 bases from J, with 15 bases between. The CDR3 consists of 15 residues. The CDR3 region is CASSLDGAGYNEQYF. DNA of the CDR3: TGCGCCAGCAGCTTGGACGGCGCCGGGTATAACGAGCAGTACTTC.

There are a few counts of this clonotype. A clone one base away is much larger, so this may be a read error. The CDR3 ends on some other residue instead of the conserved phenylalanine or tryptophan, so this is likely a read error. This chain links TRBV7-2 with TRBJ2-7, with 7 bases matching TRBD1. The CDR3 runs 15 residues. The V gene's germline CDR1 is SGHTA and CDR2 FQGNSA. After removal of 3 bases from V and 0 bases from J, the junction contained 5 bases not matched to a gene. The CDR3 loop reads CASSFEGAASYEQYS. The DNA of the CDR3 is TGTGCCAGCAGCTTCGAGGGGGCAGCCTCCTACGAGCAGTACTCC.

The table lists this clonotype with many counts. This chain uses TRBV12-3 or TRBV12-4 with TRBJ2-7, with D perhaps matching TRBD1 (6 bases). CDR3 size: 13 residues. The V end lost 6 bases, the J end lost 0 bases, and 9 bases lay between the germline ends. The CDR3 DNA reads as TGTGCCAGCAGAGGACAGAACTCCTACGAGCAGTACTTC. This codes for CASRGQNSYEQYF.

The table lists this clonotype with many counts. The chain is built from TRBV6-1 and TRBJ1-2; no firm D call. The germline gives CDR1 MNHNS, CDR2 SASEGT. Between the trimmed V and J ends, which lost 5 bases and 7 bases, there was a span of 17 bases. This CDR3 is built from 14 residues. The CDR3 reads CASSSVTGRSGYTF. The DNA of the CDR3 is TGTGCCAGCAGTTCGGTGACGGGTCGATCTGGCTACACCTTC.

This clonotype was recorded at least ten times. The CDR3 region is CASSGGGRISYNEQFF. CDR3 DNA: TGTGCCAGCAGCGGAGGAGGGAGAATCTCCTACAATGAGCAGTTCTTC. The chain has TRBV9 and TRBJ2-1; TRBD2 is a possible D gene (6 bases). This CDR3 is 16 amino acids long. The V gene lost 3 bases and the J gene lost 0 bases, with 13 bases spanning the gap. Germline CDR1 and CDR2: SGDLS and YYNGEE.

This clonotype was seen repeatedly, ten times or more. The chain links TRBV28 to TRBJ1-1, with 7 bases matching TRBD1. This CDR3 has 15 residues. The J segment lost 4 bases and the V segment lost 5 bases, leaving 10 bases of the junction unmatched. Germline V gene sequence: CDR1 MDHEN, CDR2 SYDVKM. The CDR3 bases are TGTGCCAGCAGTCTCACAGGGGAAGAGGGCACTGAAGCTTTCTTT. Residues: CASSLTGEEGTEAFF. Variable domain in full (rest from reference TRBV28 and TRBJ1-1): DVKVTQSSRYLVKRTGEKVFLECVQDMDHENMFWYRQDPGLGLRLIYFSYDVKMKEKGDIPEGYSVSREKKERFSLILESASTNQTSMYLCASSLTGEEGTEAFFGQGTRLTVV.

This clonotype was picked up many times. This chain joins TRBV4-3 and TRBJ1-2; D not resolved. The CDR3 is 15 residues long. Germline V gene sequence: CDR1 LGHNA, CDR2 YSLEER. V lost 1 base, J lost 4 bases, and 13 bases lay in between. CDR3 sequence reads: CASSQVPLQSYGYTF. CDR3 coding DNA: TGCGCCAGCAGCCAAGTTCCCCTACAGTCCTATGGCTACACCTTC.

This clonotype was picked up many times. V usage is TRBV11-2 and J usage is TRBJ2-3; 16 bases are a match to TRBD2. The CDR3 contains 17 residues. Trimming cost V 7 bases and J 4 bases; bases outside gene matches: 8. The germline gives CDR1 SGHAT, CDR2 FQNNGV. Here the CDR3 reads CASKTGTSGRAADTQYF. The CDR3 nucleotides read TGTGCCAGCAAGACCGGGACTAGCGGGAGGGCCGCAGATACGCAGTATTTT.

At least ten counts were recorded for this clonotype. The chain employs TRBV28 and TRBJ2-7; D ambiguous. The germline CDR1 and CDR2 sequences are MDHEN and SYDVKM. CDR3 length: 14 amino acids. V was clipped by 5 bases and J by 2 bases, with 13 bases between them. The CDR3 sequence is CASSKPGPPYEQYF. DNA for the CDR3: TGTGCCAGCAGTAAGCCCGGGCCACCCTACGAGCAGTACTTC.

This clonotype turned up a few times. The germline gene is not matched at one end of the junction; a read error may be the cause. The gene calls are TRBV20-1 and TRBJ2-3, with D maybe TRBD1 (6 bases). This CDR3 has 15 amino acids. The germline V gene encodes CDR1 DFQATT and CDR2 SNEGSKA (reference sequence). The CDR3 spells CSAREPGQGTDTQYF. The DNA of the CDR3 is TGCAGTGCAAGAGAACCGGGACAAGGCACAGATACGCAGTATTTT.

This clonotype was observed at least ten times. The chain is built from TRBV13 and TRBJ2-1; 16 bases agree with TRBD2. In germline, CDR1 is PRHDT, CDR2 FYEKMQ (reference sequence). The CDR3 has 16 residues. The trim removed 5 bases at V and 10 bases at J, leaving 8 bases unmatched. The CDR3 loop reads CASSQGTSGRVREQFF. In nucleotides, the CDR3 is TGTGCCAGCAGCCAAGGGACTAGCGGGAGGGTAAGGGAGCAGTTCTTC. The variable domain in full, completed from reference TRBV13 and TRBJ2-1, reads AAGVIQSPRHLIKEKRETATLKCYPIPRHDTVYWYQQGPGQDPQFLISFYEKMQSDKGSIPDRFSAQQFSDYHSELNMSSLELGDSALYFCASSQGTSGRVREQFFGPGTRLTVL.

This clonotype was seen only a few times. V usage is TRBV4-3 and J usage is TRBJ2-7; 11 nucleotides align to TRBD2. From germline, CDR1 is LGHNA and CDR2 YSLEER. The CDR3 length is 16 residues. After removal of 1 base from V and 3 bases from J, the junction contained 5 bases not matched to a gene. The CDR3 DNA sequence: TGCGCCAGCAGCCAAGGACTGACTAGCGGGATCTACGAGCAGTACTTC. Protein: CASSQGLTSGIYEQYF.

This clonotype was counted at least ten times. V gene TRBV12-3 or TRBV12-4 combines with J gene TRBJ2-3, with 7 bases aligning to TRBD2. J lost 2 bases, V lost 8 bases, and 7 bases had no gene match. The CDR3 consists of 14 residues. CDR3 region: CASGWEGHTDTQYF. The CDR3 region has the DNA TGTGCCAGCGGGTGGGAGGGCCACACAGATACGCAGTATTTT.

This rearrangement joins TRBV14 to TRBJ2-2, with TRBD1 matching 12 bases. This CDR3 spans 18 amino acids. In germline, CDR1 is SGHDN, CDR2 FVKESK. V shed 0 bases, J shed 8 bases, and the junction held 10 bases outside the gene matches. CDR3 sequence: CASSQDVARDRGPGELFF. CDR3 DNA: TGTGCCAGCAGCCAAGATGTCGCGCGGGACAGGGGGCCAGGGGAGCTGTTTTTT.

This clonotype was seen ten or more times. The chain uses TRBV30 and TRBJ2-7; D not certain. V was trimmed by 4 bases and J by 0 bases, leaving 16 bases between them. The germline V gene encodes CDR1 GTSNPN and CDR2 SVGIG (reference sequence). There are 15 residues in the CDR3. The CDR3 is CAWTPEALSSYEQYF. CDR3 DNA sequence: TGTGCCTGGACCCCTGAGGCATTGAGCTCCTACGAGCAGTACTTC.

The chain employs TRBV18 and TRBJ2-2, with 10 bases identical to TRBD1. J was trimmed by 3 bases and V by 2 bases; bases with no gene match: 3. The CDR3 sequence is 16 residues long. Per the germline V gene, CDR1 is KGHSH and CDR2 is LQKENI. CDR3 loop: CASSPSDRGHTGELFF. CDR3 coding DNA: TGTGCCAGCTCACCAAGCGACAGGGGGCACACCGGGGAGCTGTTTTTT.

Many counts were recorded for this clonotype. J is TRBJ1-2 and V is TRBV7-9; D possibly corresponds to TRBD1 (5 bases). From germline, CDR1 is SEHNR and CDR2 FQNEAQ (reference sequence). Trimming removed 1 base from V and 7 bases from J, with 10 bases in between. The CDR3 has 13 residues. The CDR3 spells CASSLGQGGGYTF. The DNA for the CDR3 is TGTGCCAGCAGCTTAGGGCAGGGCGGTGGCTACACCTTC.

This clonotype turned up a few times. This chain uses TRBV30 with TRBJ1-4; 7 nucleotides match TRBD1. This CDR3 region has 13 residues. The V gene's germline CDR1 is GTSNPN and CDR2 SVGIG (reference sequence). V lost 2 bases and J lost 6; bases outside the gene matches: 3. The CDR3 DNA follows: TGTGCCTGGAGTAAACAGGGGTATGAAAAACTGTTTTTT. It specifies CAWSKQGYEKLFF.

This clonotype occurred many times. The rearrangement links TRBV11-2 to TRBJ2-1, with D uncertain. The CDR3 is 14 residues long. Germline V gene sequence: CDR1 SGHAT, CDR2 FQNNGV. V was shortened by 5 bases and J by 5 bases, with 13 bases between the two germline ends. The CDR3 loop is CASSEMAQNNEQFF. CDR3 DNA sequence: TGTGCCAGCAGCGAGATGGCGCAGAACAATGAGCAGTTCTTC.

The genes are TRBV6-2 or TRBV6-3 and TRBJ1-2; a possible D gene is TRBD1 (6 bases). Germline CDR1 MNHEY, CDR2 SVGEGT. V was pared by 4 bases and J by 5 bases, with 14 bases between. The CDR3 spans 14 residues. The CDR3 coding sequence is TGTGCCAGCAGTTCGCCGGACAGATCTTATGGCTACACCTTC. Amino acids: CASSSPDRSYGYTF.

This clonotype was detected many times. The V and J genes are TRBV6-1 and TRBJ2-1; TRBD1 might be the D (5 bases). CDR1 MNHNS and CDR2 SASEGT come from the germline V gene. The V end lost 9 bases, the J end lost 0 bases, and 6 bases lay between the germline ends. The CDR3 spans 12 residues. Written as DNA, the CDR3 is TGTGCCAGTACAGGCTCCTACAATGAGCAGTTCTTC. Its protein is CASTGSYNEQFF.

In this sample, this clonotype turned up a few times. The chain couples TRBV20-1 to TRBJ2-1, with 11 nucleotides matching TRBD2. The CDR3 covers 13 residues. J was trimmed by 9 bases and V by 6 bases; bases with no gene match: 7. Germline CDR1 DFQATT, CDR2 SNEGSKA (reference sequence). CDR3: CSAQLAGVGEQFF. CDR3 in DNA: TGCAGTGCACAACTAGCGGGAGTGGGTGAGCAGTTCTTC.